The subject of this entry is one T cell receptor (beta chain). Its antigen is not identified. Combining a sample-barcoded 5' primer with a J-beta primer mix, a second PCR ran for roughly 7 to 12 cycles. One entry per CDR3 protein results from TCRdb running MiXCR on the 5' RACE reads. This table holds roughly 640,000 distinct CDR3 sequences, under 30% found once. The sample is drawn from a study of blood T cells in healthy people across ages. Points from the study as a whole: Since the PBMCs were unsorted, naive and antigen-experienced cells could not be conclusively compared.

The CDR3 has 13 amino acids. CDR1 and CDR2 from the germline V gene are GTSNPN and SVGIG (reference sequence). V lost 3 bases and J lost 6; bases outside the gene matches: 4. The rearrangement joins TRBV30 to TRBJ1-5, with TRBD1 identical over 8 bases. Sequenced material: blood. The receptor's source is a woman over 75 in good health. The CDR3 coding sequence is TGTGCCTGGAGAGACAGGGGCGGTCAGCCCCAGCATTTT. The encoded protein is CAWRDRGGQPQHF.